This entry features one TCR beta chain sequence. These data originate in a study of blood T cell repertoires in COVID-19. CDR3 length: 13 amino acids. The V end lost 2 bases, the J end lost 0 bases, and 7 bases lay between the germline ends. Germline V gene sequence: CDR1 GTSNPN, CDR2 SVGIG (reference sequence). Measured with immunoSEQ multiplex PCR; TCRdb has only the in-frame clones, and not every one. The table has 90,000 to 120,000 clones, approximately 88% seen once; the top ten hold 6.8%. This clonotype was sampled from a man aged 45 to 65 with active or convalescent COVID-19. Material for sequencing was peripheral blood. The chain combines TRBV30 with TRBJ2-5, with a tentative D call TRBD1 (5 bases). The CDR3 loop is CAWSRGNQETQYF. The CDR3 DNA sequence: TGTGCCTGGAGTAGGGGAAACCAAGAGACCCAGTACTTC.